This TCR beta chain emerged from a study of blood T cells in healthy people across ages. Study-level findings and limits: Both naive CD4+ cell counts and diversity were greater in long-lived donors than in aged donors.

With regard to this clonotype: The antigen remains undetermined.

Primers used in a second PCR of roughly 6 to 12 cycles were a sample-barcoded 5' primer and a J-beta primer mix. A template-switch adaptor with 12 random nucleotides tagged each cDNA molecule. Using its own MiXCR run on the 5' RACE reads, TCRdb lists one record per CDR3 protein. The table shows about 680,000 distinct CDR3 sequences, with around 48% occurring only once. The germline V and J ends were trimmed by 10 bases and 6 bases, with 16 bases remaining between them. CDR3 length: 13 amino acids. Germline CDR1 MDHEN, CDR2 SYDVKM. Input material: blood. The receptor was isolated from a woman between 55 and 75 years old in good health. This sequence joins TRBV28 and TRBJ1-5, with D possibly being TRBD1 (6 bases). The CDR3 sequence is CATRTPGVQPQHF. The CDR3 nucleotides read TGTGCCACACGAACCCCAGGGGTTCAGCCCCAGCATTTT.